These T cell receptor beta chains were read from a single sample in a study of blood T cell repertoires in COVID-19. This table comes from immunoSEQ multiplex PCR, and its TCRdb copy is limited to in-frame clones, with some not included. This table holds approximately 150,000 clones, about four fifths found once. Sequencing input: PBMCs or T cells enriched from blood (not recorded which). Receptor source: a man in his 60s who had recovered from COVID-19. Both conserved end residues are part of each CDR3. A D gene is named only where the DNA matches it firmly. Expanded clones get a size class; other rows say once, few or many, or leave the size out.

j_call d_call v_call clone_size cdr3_nt cdr3_aa
TRBJ1-6 - TRBV25-1 - TGTGCCAGCAGGGACAGAACTTCGTCCTATAATTCACCCCTCCACTTT CASRDRTSSYNSPLHF
TRBJ1-1 - TRBV19 - TGTGCCAGTAGTGGGACAATAGGATTGTGGACTGAAGCTTTCTTT CASSGTIGLWTEAFF
TRBJ1-5 - TRBV24-1 - TGTGCCACCAGTGACTCCGGAGGAAGCAATCAGCCCCAGCATTTT CATSDSGGSNQPQHF
TRBJ2-7 TRBD2 TRBV5-1 - TGCGCCAGCAGCTTGGCGCTAGCGGGACGCTACGAGCAGTACTTC CASSLALAGRYEQYF
TRBJ2-2 - TRBV27 - TGTGCCAGCAGTCCGACAGCCAACACCGGGGAGCTGTTTTTT CASSPTANTGELFF
TRBJ2-3 TRBD2 TRBV19 - TGTGCCAGTAGCTTACCTCGGACTAGCGGGGGGATCACAGATACGCAGTATTTT CASSLPRTSGGITDTQYF
TRBJ2-5 TRBD1 TRBV5-1 - TGCGCCAGCAGCGGAGGACAGGGGGCTTTTGAGACCCAGTACTTC CASSGGQGAFETQYF
TRBJ1-2 - TRBV28 - TGTGCCAGCAGTTCCCCACAATCGATACAGAGCGGCTATGGCTACACCTTC CASSSPQSIQSGYGYTF
TRBJ2-5 - TRBV14 few TGTGCCAGCAGCCAAGTACTAGGGTACACGGCCCAGTACTTC CASSQVLGYTAQYF
TRBJ1-4 - TRBV7-9 - TGTGCCAGCGGCGGTGAAAAACTGTTTTTT CASGGEKLFF
TRBJ2-3 - TRBV9 - TGTGCCAGCAGCGTAGTCCCCAGTACAGATACGCAGTATTTT CASSVVPSTDTQYF
TRBJ1-2 TRBD1 TRBV6-5 - TGTGCCAGCAGTCTTACTCAGGGGGGAGGCTATGGCTACACCTTC CASSLTQGGGYGYTF
TRBJ2-1 - TRBV5-5 - TGTGCCAGCAGCTCAGGCGGGGTCAACTACAATGAGCAGTTCTTC CASSSGGVNYNEQFF
TRBJ2-2 - TRBV11-2 few TGTGCCAGCACTCGGGAACTCATCGGGGAGCTGTTTTTT CASTRELIGELFF
TRBJ2-1 TRBD1 TRBV7-3 once TGTGCCAGCAGCTGGGGACAGGGAGATGGGAATGAGCAGTTCTTC CASSWGQGDGNEQFF
TRBJ1-2 TRBD1 TRBV27 once TGTGCCAGCAGCCTCCGGGACAGGGGGCCTAATGGCTACACCTTC CASSLRDRGPNGYTF
TRBJ1-3 TRBD1 TRBV7-3 - TGTGCCAGCAGCTTAAACAGGGGGGACACCATATATTTT CASSLNRGDTIYF
TRBJ2-1 - TRBV7-3 once TGTGCCAGCAGCCTTGAGGGGGCGGGAGGAATCGGCGAGCAGTTCTTC CASSLEGAGGIGEQFF
TRBJ2-7 TRBD1 TRBV7-6 - TGTGCCAGCAGCTCAACAGGGGACCCACCCTACGAGCAGTACTTC CASSSTGDPPYEQYF
TRBJ2-3 TRBD2 TRBV5-1 - TGCGCCAGCACCAAGGGGACTAGCGGGATAGGAGATACGCAGTATTTT CASTKGTSGIGDTQYF
TRBJ1-2 TRBD1 TRBV13 - TGTGCCAGCAGCTTAGGACAGGGGGCGCAGGGCTACACCTTC CASSLGQGAQGYTF
TRBJ2-7 - TRBV11-2 - TGTGCCAGCAGCTTAGGAGGGCCGTACGAGCAGTACTTC CASSLGGPYEQYF
TRBJ1-1 TRBD1 TRBV19 - TGTGCCACAGCCGGGACAGGACACACTGAAGCTTTCTTT CATAGTGHTEAFF
TRBJ2-1 TRBD1 TRBV29-1 many TGCAGCGTTGAAAGACAGGGGGCGAGTTACGGTGAGCAGTTCTTC CSVERQGASYGEQFF
TRBJ2-7 TRBD2 TRBV6-5 - TGTGCCAGCAGTTCCCAAGGGACTAGCTACGAGCAGTACTTC CASSSQGTSYEQYF
TRBJ2-7 - TRBV27 - TGTGCCAGCAGTTTATTGGAGGGCGTCGGTAAGGAAGCCTACGAGCAGTACTTC CASSLLEGVGKEAYEQYF
TRBJ2-7 TRBD2 TRBV23-1 - TGCGCCAGCAGTCAGGGGCGGGAGGCCTCCTACGAGCAGTACTTC CASSQGREASYEQYF
TRBJ2-1 TRBD2 TRBV7-2 - TGTGCCAGCAGCTTAGCGAAAACTATACTAGCGGGGGGCCACAATGAGCAGTTCTTC CASSLAKTILAGGHNEQFF
TRBJ2-1 TRBD2 TRBV5-1 - TGCGCCAGCAGCTTGGAATTAGCGGGAGTCTATGAGCAGTTCTTC CASSLELAGVYEQFF
TRBJ2-4 - TRBV19 - TGTGCCAGTAGTATGAGGGAATTCGGCAAAAACATTCAGTACTTC CASSMREFGKNIQYF
TRBJ2-2 - TRBV19 - TGTGCCAGTAGTATAGGGCAGGTCGGGGAGCTGTTTTTT CASSIGQVGELFF
TRBJ2-7 - TRBV6-5 - TGTGCCAGCAGCCTGGGACTCTACGAGCAGTACTTC CASSLGLYEQYF
TRBJ2-2 - TRBV28 - TGTGCCAGCAGGGGGGGTATTGGTACCGGGGAGCTGTTTTTT CASRGGIGTGELFF
TRBJ1-2 TRBD1 TRBV27 - TGTGCCAGCAGTTTTGGTGTAGGGACAGGGAAATCGGACTATGGCTACACCTTC CASSFGVGTGKSDYGYTF
TRBJ1-2 - TRBV28 - TGTGCCAGCAGTTTATACTCCAGGCGTAACTATGGCTACACCTTC CASSLYSRRNYGYTF
TRBJ2-1 - TRBV20-1 once TGCAGTGCTGATACTTACAATGAGCAGTTCTTC CSADTYNEQFF
TRBJ2-1 TRBD1 TRBV11-3 - TGTGCCAGCAGCTTAGCAGGGGGCGCCTACAATGAGCAGTTCTTC CASSLAGGAYNEQFF
TRBJ2-3 TRBD1 TRBV6-5 - TGTGCCAGCAGTTACGGGGGACAGGGGGCAGATACGCAGTATTTT CASSYGGQGADTQYF
TRBJ1-5 - TRBV2 - TGTGCCAGCAGTGTCCTCCGGGCAGGGGATAGTTATAGCAATCAGCCCCAGCATTTT CASSVLRAGDSYSNQPQHF
TRBJ2-7 - TRBV7-8 - TGTGCCAGCAGCTCCGAGCGGGCTATGGAGCAGTACTTC CASSSERAMEQYF
TRBJ2-1 TRBD2 TRBV7-3 - TGTGCCAGCAGCCCTCCGGGACTAGCGAATGAGCAGTTCTTC CASSPPGLANEQFF
TRBJ1-3 - TRBV30 - TGTGCCTGGAGTAGATCAGCGGTAGGAAACACCATATATTTT CAWSRSAVGNTIYF
TRBJ1-1 - TRBV4-1 - TGCGCCAGCAGCCATCGTTCGAGGGCTTATGAAGCTTTCTTT CASSHRSRAYEAFF
TRBJ2-6 TRBD2 TRBV7-3 - TGTGCCAGCAGCTTAACCGGGACTAGCGGGAGGTCTGGGGCCAACGTCCTGACTTTC CASSLTGTSGRSGANVLTF
TRBJ1-2 - TRBV27 - TGTGCCAGCAGATCGACGGGGAACTATGGCTACACCTTC CASRSTGNYGYTF
TRBJ2-1 - TRBV10-3 - TGTGCCATCAGTGGGAGACAGGTCCCGGGAAGGTACAATGAGCAGTTCTTC CAISGRQVPGRYNEQFF
TRBJ1-1 - TRBV6-5 - TGTGCCAGCAGTTACTCTGGGGGCCGGATCACTGAAGCTTTCTTT CASSYSGGRITEAFF
TRBJ1-4 - TRBV14 - TGTGCCAGCAGCCCCTCGGGAGGCTCCTTTAATGAAAAACTGTTTTTT CASSPSGGSFNEKLFF
TRBJ2-7 - TRBV29-1 - TGCAGCGTCCCGGTTTTCGGGAGCTCCTACGAGCAGTACTTC CSVPVFGSSYEQYF
TRBJ2-1 TRBD2 TRBV19 - TGTGCCAGTAGTAGCGGGGGGGACTACAATGAGCAGTTCTTC CASSSGGDYNEQFF
TRBJ2-3 - TRBV9 - TGTGCCAGCAGCGTAGGTGACAGAAGAACAGATACGCAGTATTTT CASSVGDRRTDTQYF
TRBJ2-7 - TRBV5-1 - TGCGCCAGTAGACATATGGGCTACGAGCAGTACTTC CASRHMGYEQYF
TRBJ2-5 - TRBV11-2 - TGTGCCAGCAGCTTAGGCACGGGAGTCGGAGAGACCCAGTACTTC CASSLGTGVGETQYF
TRBJ1-6 - TRBV28 - TGTGCCAGCAGTGCGGGACCTCGCTATAATTCACCCCTCCACTTT CASSAGPRYNSPLHF
TRBJ1-5 - TRBV2 few TGTGCCAGCAGCCGCGGGGGTTCTCAGCCCCAGCATTTT CASSRGGSQPQHF
TRBJ1-2 - TRBV28 few TGTGCCAGCAGTTCCCAAGGACAGAGGGGCTATGGCTACACCTTC CASSSQGQRGYGYTF
TRBJ1-4 - TRBV25-1 few TGTGCCAGCAGCAGACTTAATGAAAAACTGTTTTTT CASSRLNEKLFF